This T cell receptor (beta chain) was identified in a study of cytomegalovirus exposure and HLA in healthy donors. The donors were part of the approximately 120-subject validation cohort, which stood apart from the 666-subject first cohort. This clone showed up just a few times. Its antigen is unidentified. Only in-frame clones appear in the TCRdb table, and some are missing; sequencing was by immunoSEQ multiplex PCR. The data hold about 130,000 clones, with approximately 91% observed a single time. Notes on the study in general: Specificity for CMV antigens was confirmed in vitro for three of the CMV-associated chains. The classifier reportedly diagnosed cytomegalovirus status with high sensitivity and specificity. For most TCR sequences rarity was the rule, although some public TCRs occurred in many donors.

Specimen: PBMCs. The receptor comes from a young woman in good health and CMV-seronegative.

This CDR3 is CASGQGLSNQPQHF. CDR3 sequence (DNA): TGTGCCAGTGGCCAGGGATTAAGCAATCAGCCCCAGCATTTT. V usage is TRBV19 and J usage is TRBJ1-5; D perhaps matches TRBD1 (5 bases). Trimming cost V 8 bases and J 1 base, with 12 bases left between them. From germline, CDR1 is LNHDA and CDR2 SQIVND (reference sequence). CDR3 length: 14 amino acids.